This passage covers 30 T cell receptor beta chains from one sample sequenced in a study of blood T cells in healthy people across ages. Using a J-beta primer mix together with a sample-barcoded 5' primer, a second PCR was run for roughly 7 to 11 cycles. TCRdb called the 5' RACE reads again in MiXCR, with one record for every CDR3 protein. Here the sample spans roughly 800,000 distinct CDR3 sequences, approximately 35% being singletons. The specimen sequenced was blood. These receptors were collected from a man in his late teens or twenties in good health.

This clonotype was counted many times. The chain employs TRBV20-1 and TRBJ1-1, with TRBD1 identical over 8 bases. The germline CDR1 and CDR2 sequences are DFQATT and SNEGSKA (reference sequence). The junction had 13 bases not matched to a gene; V was cut back by 5 bases and J by 8 bases. The CDR3 is 14 residues long. The CDR3 sequence is CSALPSGAGGEAFF. Written as DNA, the CDR3 is TGCAGTGCTCTCCCAAGCGGGGCAGGGGGCGAAGCTTTCTTT.

This rearrangement joins TRBV5-1 to TRBJ2-3, with D uncertain. CDR3 length equals 16 residues. Trimming took 0 bases from V and 1 from J, leaving 12 bases between them. The germline gives CDR1 SGHRS, CDR2 YFSETQ. The CDR3, as DNA: TGCGCCAGCAGCTTGGGACCCCCCGGGCGCACAGATACGCAGTATTTT. As protein: CASSLGPPGRTDTQYF.

J is TRBJ2-1 and V is TRBV20-1; D gene unclear. Trimming cost V 5 bases and J 4 bases, with 12 bases left between them. Germline-derived CDR1 and CDR2 are DFQATT and SNEGSKA (reference sequence). The CDR3 is 13 amino acids. The DNA of the CDR3 is TGCAGTGCTGTCAAGGGCAGTTACAATGAGCAGTTCTTC. It is translated as CSAVKGSYNEQFF.

The chain has TRBV7-9 and TRBJ2-7; D could derive from TRBD1 or TRBD2 (6 bases each). V lost 6 bases, J lost 4 bases, and 16 bases lay in between. The CDR3 contains 14 residues. The germline V gene encodes CDR1 SEHNR and CDR2 FQNEAQ (reference sequence). The DNA of the CDR3 is TGTGCCAGCAGTCCCGAGACAGGACTATACGAGCAGTACTTC. Translated, it gives CASSPETGLYEQYF. The full variable domain, completed using reference TRBV7-9 and TRBJ2-7, is DTGVSQNPRHKITKRGQNVTFRCDPISEHNRLYWYRQTLGQGPEFLTYFQNEAQLEKSRLLSDRFSAERPKGSFSTLEIQRTEQGDSAMYLCASSPETGLYEQYFGPGTRLTVT.

Regarding this clonotype: A much larger clone lies a single base off, so this may be a read error. The chain carries TRBV4-1 and TRBJ2-7; the D call may be TRBD1 or TRBD2 (5 bases each). CDR1 and CDR2 from the germline V gene are MGHRA and YSYEKL. The CDR3 is 14 amino acids. The CDR3: CVSSPRDASYEQYF. CDR3 DNA sequence: TGCGTCAGCAGCCCCCGGGACGCTTCCTACGAGCAGTACTTC.

The chain joins TRBV4-2 to TRBJ2-7, with 7 bases aligning to TRBD2. The CDR3 has 14 amino acids. J lost 12 bases, V lost 1 base, and 12 bases had no gene match. The germline V gene encodes CDR1 LGHNA and CDR2 YNFKEQ. The CDR3 DNA reads TGTGCCAGCAGCCAAGGAGGGTTGGGGGGGGTTTCGTACTTC. This translates into CASSQGGLGGVSYF.

In this sample, this clonotype turned up a few times. This chain joins TRBV20-1 and TRBJ2-5, with 12 bases identical to TRBD2. Germline V lookup: CDR1 DFQATT, CDR2 SNEGSKA (reference sequence). V trimming: 5 bases; J trimming: 7 bases; junction bases outside the gene matches: 5. This CDR3 has 13 residues. CDR3 sequence reads: CSAPTSGGRTQYF. In DNA form, the CDR3 reads TGCAGTGCTCCTACTAGCGGGGGGCGGACCCAGTACTTC.

The table lists this clonotype with a few counts. The rearrangement joins TRBV6-4 to TRBJ1-5; D not resolved. Per the germline V gene, CDR1 is MRHNA and CDR2 is SNTAGT. Deletions cut 2 bases from V and 0 bases from J, with 11 bases between. The CDR3 has 16 amino acids. The CDR3 reads CASSDLGTDSNQPQHF. DNA of the CDR3: TGTGCCAGCAGTGACCTTGGTACAGATAGCAATCAGCCCCAGCATTTT.

Note on this clonotype: The junction departs from the called germline gene at one end, perhaps through a read error. The chain couples TRBV12-3 or TRBV12-4 to TRBJ2-7; no clear D. CDR3 length equals 12 residues. The CDR3 loop is CASSFGPNEPYF. The CDR3, as DNA: TGTGCCAGCAGTTTCGGACCCAATGAGCCGTACTTC.

The rearrangement joins TRBV7-2 to TRBJ2-5; D unresolved. Germline loops: CDR1 SGHTA, CDR2 FQGNSA. Trimming took off 1 base at V and 2 bases at J, with 8 bases between the two ends. The CDR3 has 14 amino acids. CDR3 sequence (DNA): TGTGCCAGCAGCTTAGAGGGCCCTCAAGAGACCCAGTACTTC. Translation gives CASSLEGPQETQYF.

The chain uses TRBV24-1 and TRBJ2-4, with 12 bases identical to TRBD1. Near its end, the DNA agrees better with TRBJ2-5, so the J call may be wrong. The germline V gene has CDR1 KGHDR and CDR2 SFDVKD. The CDR3 loop spans 16 amino acids. CDR3: CATSSPGTGGEETQYF. As DNA, the CDR3 is TGTGCCACCAGTTCCCCCGGGACAGGGGGCGAAGAGACCCAGTACTTC.

Only a few counts were recorded for this clonotype. This chain joins TRBV7-6 and TRBJ1-5; D not certain. V was clipped by 5 bases and J by 6 bases, with 14 bases between them. This CDR3 contains 14 residues. Germline CDR1 and CDR2: SGHVS and FNYEAQ. CDR3 nucleotide sequence: TGTGCCAGCAGCCAGATAAAGGGTGTTCAGCCCCAGCATTTT. This translates into CASSQIKGVQPQHF.

The chain links TRBV29-1 to TRBJ2-3, with TRBD1 identical over 9 bases. The CDR3 is made up of 14 amino acids. From germline, CDR1 is SQVTM and CDR2 ANQGSEA. V dropped 1 base and J dropped 2; count of bases not matched to a gene: 1. DNA of the CDR3: TGCAGCGTTGAAGGGGACAGGGACACAGATACGCAGTATTTT. It codes for CSVEGDRDTDTQYF.

This chain joins TRBV7-6 and TRBJ2-7; possibly TRBD1 or TRBD2 for D (5 bases each). Germline values: CDR1 SGHVS, CDR2 FNYEAQ. V was shortened by 1 base and J by 2 bases, with 18 bases between the two germline ends. The CDR3 runs 17 residues. The CDR3: CASSLELGVVGPYEQYF. CDR3 sequence (DNA): TGTGCCAGCAGCTTAGAATTGGGGGTCGTAGGGCCCTACGAGCAGTACTTC.

The chain combines TRBV21-1 with TRBJ2-1; the tabulated D call, TRBD2, remains unverified against the DNA. TRBV21-1 is a listed pseudogene. This CDR3 comprises 14 residues. This chain's CDR3 is CANSQPTPATKQFF. As DNA, the CDR3 is TGTGCCAACAGCCAACCCACTCCAGCGACTAAGCAGTTCTTC.

The chain couples TRBV7-9 to TRBJ1-1, with 7 nucleotides matching TRBD1. CDR1 is SEHNR, CDR2 FQNEAQ, per germline (reference sequence). Losses at the gene ends were 11 bases for V and 4 bases for J; bases not matched to a gene: 10. This CDR3 is built from 13 residues. The CDR3 reads CAWDRLGGTEAFF. The CDR3 nucleotides are TGTGCCTGGGACAGATTAGGGGGCACTGAAGCTTTCTTT.

This clonotype was observed at least ten times. CDR3 residues: CSAPGTFNYGYTF. CDR3 sequence (DNA): TGCAGTGCTCCAGGGACTTTTAACTATGGCTACACCTTC. The chain couples TRBV20-1 to TRBJ1-2; weak D call: TRBD1 (5 bases). With 5 bases removed from V and 1 base from J, the gap between germline ends came to 11 bases. The V gene's germline CDR1 is DFQATT and CDR2 SNEGSKA (reference sequence). The CDR3 contains 13 residues.

The chain recombines TRBV4-2 with TRBJ2-2; D might be TRBD1 or TRBD2, each matching 5 bases. Trimming took 6 bases from V and 4 from J, leaving 15 bases between them. This CDR3 is 15 amino acids long. Germline assignment: CDR1 LGHNA and CDR2 YNFKEQ. The CDR3 region is CASSQARGGTGELFF. The CDR3 bases are TGTGCCAGCAGTCAGGCTCGGGGCGGCACCGGGGAGCTGTTTTTT.

The chain links TRBV30 to TRBJ2-5; 8 bases line up with TRBD2. The junction had 4 bases not matched to a gene; V was cut back by 3 bases and J by 1 base. The CDR3 is 14 amino acids. Looked up from germline, CDR1 is GTSNPN and CDR2 is SVGIG (reference sequence). CDR3 DNA sequence: TGTGCCTGGAGGAAACTAGCGGCCCAAGAGACCCAGTACTTC. Translated: CAWRKLAAQETQYF.

The rearrangement links TRBV5-6 to TRBJ1-6; 10 bases map to TRBD1. The CDR3 extends over 17 amino acids. Germline CDR1 SGHDT, CDR2 YYEEEE. Trimming removed 3 bases from V and 7 bases from J; junction bases left unmatched: 10. For the CDR3, the DNA is TGTGCCAGCAGCTCGGACAGGGGGGAGAGGCTGAATTCACCCCTCCACTTT. Its translation: CASSSDRGERLNSPLHF.

This clonotype was seen once. The chain uses TRBV6-2 or TRBV6-3 and TRBJ1-5; D is uncertain. The germline V gene encodes CDR1 MNHEY and CDR2 SVGEGT. V was shortened by 6 bases and J by 0 bases, with 18 bases between the two germline ends. This CDR3 spans 17 amino acids. This CDR3 is CASSRRKRWGSNQPQHF. In DNA form, the CDR3 reads TGTGCCAGCAGCCGCCGTAAACGGTGGGGTAGCAATCAGCCCCAGCATTTT.

The chain recombines TRBV7-6 with TRBJ2-3; no definite D call. V lost 1 base and J 1 base, leaving 6 bases between the germline ends. The CDR3 totals 14 residues. CDR1 and CDR2 (germline): SGHVS, FNYEAQ. CDR3 region: CASSLVWGTDTQYF. For the CDR3, the DNA is TGTGCCAGCAGCTTAGTGTGGGGCACAGATACGCAGTATTTT.

This clonotype was seen a handful of times. The chain has TRBV20-1 and TRBJ2-5, with D perhaps TRBD1 (5 bases). The V and J ends lost 6 bases and 3 bases respectively, with 11 bases between them. Germline V CDR1 and CDR2: DFQATT, SNEGSKA (reference sequence). The CDR3 has 12 amino acids. The CDR3 loop is CSAAGREETQYF. Written as DNA, the CDR3 is TGCAGTGCGGCTGGCAGGGAAGAGACCCAGTACTTC.

A remark on this clonotype: This may come from a read error, since a much larger clone is one base off. This chain joins TRBV7-3 and TRBJ2-4, with 8 bases lining up with TRBD1. The DNA end is more similar to TRBJ2-7, so the J call may be wrong. The V gene's germline CDR1 is SGHTA and CDR2 FQGTGA. The CDR3 contains 16 residues. CDR3 residues: CASSLRWDRLRCEQYF. CDR3 DNA: TGTGCCAGCAGCTTACGGTGGGACAGGTTGAGGTGCGAGCAGTACTTC.

This sequence joins TRBV20-1 and TRBJ2-5, with D hard to call. There are 12 residues in the CDR3. Trimming took 3 bases from V and 2 from J, leaving 7 bases between them. Germline loops: CDR1 DFQATT, CDR2 SNEGSKA (reference sequence). The CDR3 region has the DNA TGCAGTGCTAGTCGTTTACAAGAGACCCAGTACTTC. Translated: CSASRLQETQYF.

This clonotype appeared once. The rearrangement joins TRBV2 to TRBJ2-5, with 9 bases matching TRBD2. The CDR3 spans 17 residues. Germline V gives CDR1 SNHLY, CDR2 FYNNEI. The J segment lost 11 bases and the V segment lost 3 bases, leaving 19 bases of the junction unmatched. Here the CDR3 DNA reads TGTGCCAGCAGTGACCCCTGGGCGGGGGGGACACCCAATGAGCAGTACTTC. It is translated as CASSDPWAGGTPNEQYF.

This chain links TRBV12-5 with TRBJ1-1; 7 bases match TRBD1. Germline lookup yields CDR1 LGHNT and CDR2 FRNRAP. The CDR3 covers 15 residues. The ends lost 1 base at V and 4 bases at J; junction bases unmatched: 6. Here the CDR3 reads CASGLASQGRTEAFF. The CDR3 DNA reads as TGTGCTAGTGGTTTGGCTTCACAGGGGCGCACTGAAGCTTTCTTT. The whole variable domain, remainder taken from reference TRBV12-5 and TRBJ1-1, is DARVTQTPRHKVTEMGQEVTMRCQPILGHNTVFWYRQTMMQGLELLAYFRNRAPLDDSGMPKDRFSAEMPDATLATLKIQPSEPRDSAVYFCASGLASQGRTEAFFGQGTRLTVV.

Concerning this clonotype: This sequence may be a read error, since a much larger clone differs from it by one base. The chain recombines TRBV5-1 with TRBJ2-1; 8 bases agree with TRBD2. The CDR3 spans 15 residues. The germline V gene encodes CDR1 SGHRS and CDR2 YFSETQ. Losses at the gene ends were 3 bases for V and 5 bases for J; bases not matched to a gene: 7. Here the CDR3 reads CASSSSLAGNNEQFF. As DNA, the CDR3 is TGCGCCAGCAGCTCGAGTCTAGCGGGTAACAATGAGCAGTTCTTC. The variable domain in full, with the rest retrieved from reference TRBV5-1 and TRBJ2-1, is KAGVTQTPRYLIKTRGQQVTLSCSPISGHRSVSWYQQTPGQGLQFLFEYFSETQRNKGNFPGRFSGRQFSNSRSEMNVSTLELGDSALYLCASSSSLAGNNEQFFGPGTRLTVL.

This clonotype was seen only a few times. This rearrangement joins TRBV30 to TRBJ2-1; D gene uncertain. This CDR3 has 11 amino acids. Germline V gene data show CDR1 as GTSNPN and CDR2 as SVGIG (reference sequence). The ends were cut back, 0 bases at V and 8 bases at J, with 5 bases in the middle. The CDR3 DNA reads TGTGCCTGGAGTGTCGGACATGAGCAGTTCTTC. Translation gives CAWSVGHEQFF.

In this sample, this clonotype turned up many times. The chain joins TRBV28 to TRBJ2-3; D remains unclear. V lost 3 bases to trimming and J lost 5 bases, with 6 bases between them. Germline V gene lookup returns CDR1 MDHEN and CDR2 SYDVKM. This CDR3 has 12 residues. CDR3 residues: CASSFQVDTQYF. The CDR3 DNA is TGTGCCAGCAGTTTTCAGGTAGATACGCAGTATTTT. Based on the CDR3 plus reference TRBV28 and TRBJ2-3, the full variable domain is DVKVTQSSRYLVKRTGEKVFLECVQDMDHENMFWYRQDPGLGLRLIYFSYDVKMKEKGDIPEGYSVSREKKERFSLILESASTNQTSMYLCASSFQVDTQYFGPGTRLTVL.